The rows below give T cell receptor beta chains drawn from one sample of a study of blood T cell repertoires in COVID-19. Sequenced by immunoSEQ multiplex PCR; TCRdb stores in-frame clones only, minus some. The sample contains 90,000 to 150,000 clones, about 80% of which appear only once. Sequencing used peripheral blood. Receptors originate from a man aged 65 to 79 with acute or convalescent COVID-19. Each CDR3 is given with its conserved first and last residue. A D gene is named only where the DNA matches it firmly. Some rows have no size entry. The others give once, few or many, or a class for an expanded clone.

cdr3_nt: TGTGCCAGTAGGGACAGATTAAGCTCTGGGGCCAACGTCCTGACTTTC; cdr3_aa: CASRDRLSSGANVLTF; j_call: TRBJ2-6; v_call: TRBV19; clone_size: -; d_call: -
cdr3_nt: TGTGCCAGCAGCCAAAAGACAGGGCTCTCCTACAATGAGCAGTTCTTC; cdr3_aa: CASSQKTGLSYNEQFF; j_call: TRBJ2-1; v_call: TRBV14; clone_size: once; d_call: TRBD1
cdr3_nt: TGCGCCAGCAGCTTGGCCGGGTGGGCTGAAGCTTTCTTT; cdr3_aa: CASSLAGWAEAFF; j_call: TRBJ1-1; v_call: TRBV5-1; clone_size: -; d_call: -
cdr3_nt: TGTGCCAGTAGTATAACTAGCGGGTACAATGAGCAGTTCTTC; cdr3_aa: CASSITSGYNEQFF; j_call: TRBJ2-1; v_call: TRBV19; clone_size: once; d_call: TRBD2
cdr3_nt: TGTGCCAGCAAGGACAGGGGGCTCCCAAGCTCCTACAATGAGCAGTTCTTC; cdr3_aa: CASKDRGLPSSYNEQFF; j_call: TRBJ2-1; v_call: TRBV7-3; clone_size: -; d_call: TRBD1
cdr3_nt: TGTGCCAGCAGTGGAACTCAAGTCGGGACTCGTGGGTCACCCCTCCACTTT; cdr3_aa: CASSGTQVGTRGSPLHF; j_call: TRBJ1-6; v_call: TRBV25-1; clone_size: once; d_call: -
cdr3_nt: TGTGCCAGTAGTATGGCAGGGAACACCGGGGAGCTGTTTTTT; cdr3_aa: CASSMAGNTGELFF; j_call: TRBJ2-2; v_call: TRBV19; clone_size: -; d_call: -
cdr3_nt: TGTGCCAGCAGTTTACTGCAGGGAGGAAATGAAAAACTGTTTTTT; cdr3_aa: CASSLLQGGNEKLFF; j_call: TRBJ1-4; v_call: TRBV28; clone_size: -; d_call: -
cdr3_nt: TGTGCCAGCAGTGATGAGACAGGGACCTCCGAGCAGTACTTC; cdr3_aa: CASSDETGTSEQYF; j_call: TRBJ2-7; v_call: TRBV2; clone_size: few; d_call: TRBD1
cdr3_nt: TGTGCCAGCAGTTACTCGGGAGAGGCTAATCAGCCCCAGCATTTT; cdr3_aa: CASSYSGEANQPQHF; j_call: TRBJ1-5; v_call: TRBV6-5; clone_size: -; d_call: -
cdr3_nt: TGTGCCAGCAGTCACACTAGCGGGAGCACAGATACGCAGTATTTT; cdr3_aa: CASSHTSGSTDTQYF; j_call: TRBJ2-3; v_call: TRBV27; clone_size: medium-sized; d_call: TRBD2
cdr3_nt: TGTGCCAGCAGTTTCCACAGGGAGCGGGGGGGCGGTGATGAGCAGTTCTTC; cdr3_aa: CASSFHRERGGGDEQFF; j_call: TRBJ2-1; v_call: TRBV6-2/TRBV6-3; clone_size: -; d_call: TRBD2
cdr3_nt: TGTGCCAGCACCCTACCGACAGGGCGGGAGCAGTACTTC; cdr3_aa: CASTLPTGREQYF; j_call: TRBJ2-7; v_call: TRBV28; clone_size: once; d_call: TRBD1
cdr3_nt: TGTGCCAGCAGCTTAGTGCCACTAGCGGGGGGTTACAATGAGCAGTTCTTC; cdr3_aa: CASSLVPLAGGYNEQFF; j_call: TRBJ2-1; v_call: TRBV7-9; clone_size: -; d_call: TRBD2
cdr3_nt: TGTGCCAGTAGTATAGATACTGAACCTTCCTACAATGAGCAGTTCTTC; cdr3_aa: CASSIDTEPSYNEQFF; j_call: TRBJ2-1; v_call: TRBV19; clone_size: -; d_call: -
cdr3_nt: TGTGCCAGCAGGGCAGGACAGTTAACGGCCCAGCATTTT; cdr3_aa: CASRAGQLTAQHF; j_call: TRBJ1-5; v_call: TRBV6-5; clone_size: -; d_call: -
cdr3_nt: TGTGCCAGTAGACCGGGACTAGAGACTGAAGAGCAGTACTTC; cdr3_aa: CASRPGLETEEQYF; j_call: TRBJ2-7; v_call: TRBV19; clone_size: -; d_call: TRBD2
cdr3_nt: TGTGCCAGCAGCTTAACAACCGGGACTGAAGCTTTCTTT; cdr3_aa: CASSLTTGTEAFF; j_call: TRBJ1-1; v_call: TRBV7-3; clone_size: -; d_call: -
cdr3_nt: TGTGCCAGCTCACTACAGGCGAACACTGAAGCTTTCTTT; cdr3_aa: CASSLQANTEAFF; j_call: TRBJ1-1; v_call: TRBV18; clone_size: -; d_call: -
cdr3_nt: TGTGCCAGTAGTAGGACAGGTCCAGGGACCCAGTACTTC; cdr3_aa: CASSRTGPGTQYF; j_call: TRBJ2-5; v_call: TRBV19; clone_size: -; d_call: TRBD1
cdr3_nt: TGTGCCAGCTCACCTATCCCAGGGCAAGAGACCCAGTACTTC; cdr3_aa: CASSPIPGQETQYF; j_call: TRBJ2-5; v_call: TRBV18; clone_size: -; d_call: -
cdr3_nt: TGTGCCAGCAGCGTCTCCGGGACTCGACGAGGCTACACCTTC; cdr3_aa: CASSVSGTRRGYTF; j_call: TRBJ1-2; v_call: TRBV5-4; clone_size: few; d_call: -
cdr3_nt: TGTGCCAGCTCACACCGTCGCGCGGAGGCTAACTATGGCTACACCTTC; cdr3_aa: CASSHRRAEANYGYTF; j_call: TRBJ1-2; v_call: TRBV18; clone_size: -; d_call: -
cdr3_nt: TGTGCCAGCAGCCCTTACGCCTACCGGGGTTCATCCTACAATGAGCAGTTCTTC; cdr3_aa: CASSPYAYRGSSYNEQFF; j_call: TRBJ2-1; v_call: TRBV28; clone_size: -; d_call: -
cdr3_nt: TGTGCCAGCAGTATGTCGCAGGGGTGGTTGTCGCCGTTGGATGAGCAGTTCTTC; cdr3_aa: CASSMSQGWLSPLDEQFF; j_call: TRBJ2-1; v_call: TRBV27; clone_size: -; d_call: -
cdr3_nt: TGCGCCAGCAGCCAAGAAGTCCGAGCGGGGGGGGGCAATGAGCAGTTCTTC; cdr3_aa: CASSQEVRAGGGNEQFF; j_call: TRBJ2-1; v_call: TRBV4-3; clone_size: -; d_call: TRBD2